This TCR beta chain originates from a study of shared clonotypes between healthy human individuals. General study results and limits: Shared across four donors were roughly 4.7% of the naive CD4 clonotypes.

A remark on this clone: What it binds is unknown.

Germline V gene sequence: CDR1 MRHNA, CDR2 SNTAGT. The CDR3 contains 20 residues. V lost 6 bases and J 0 bases, leaving 26 bases between the germline ends. Several immunoSEQ 96-well plates shared each subset's DNA, each plate a replicate. Method: immunoSEQ multiplex PCR; TCRdb's copy keeps in-frame clones and lacks some. The sample shows roughly 660,000 clones, roughly 88% of them seen only once. The sequence derives from a man aged 18 to 29 in good health. Some clones in this sample may be carry-over from other donors' samples. The sample was memory CD8+ T cells from PBMCs. Subset given: CD45RO+ cells pooled with CCR7-negative TemRA cells. The gene calls are TRBV6-4 and TRBJ1-4; D perhaps matches TRBD1 (5 bases). For the CDR3, the DNA is TGTGCCAGCAGGGAATACCTTCTCGGGGGTCGGGGGTCAACTAATGAAAAACTGTTTTTT. Translated, it gives CASREYLLGGRGSTNEKLFF.